The next 9 T cell receptor beta chains were all read from a single sample in a study of shared clonotypes between healthy human individuals. Using immunoSEQ multiplex PCR, the repertoire was profiled, and TCRdb retains in-frame clones only, with some absent. The table shows roughly 1 million clones, with about 84% occurring only once. Source material: memory CD4+ T cells from PBMCs. The subset is: CD45RA-negative fraction. Receptors originate from a man aged 18 to 30 in good health. Some clones in this sample may be carry-over from other donors' samples.

The genes are TRBV10-3 and TRBJ2-7, with 8 nucleotides matching TRBD1. The length of the CDR3 is 16 residues. From germline, CDR1 is ENHRY and CDR2 SYGVKD. Trimming cost V 0 bases and J 0 bases; bases outside gene matches: 4. The CDR3 sequence is CAISESTGVGSYEQYF. As DNA, the CDR3 is TGTGCCATCAGTGAGTCGACAGGGGTCGGCTCCTACGAGCAGTACTTC.

The chain uses TRBV20-1 and TRBJ1-1; D gene ambiguous. The CDR3 spans 8 residues. The V gene's germline CDR1 is DFQATT and CDR2 SNEGSKA (reference sequence). Here the CDR3 DNA reads TGCAAGGACACTGAAGCTTTCTTT. Residues: CKDTEAFF.

Only one count was recorded for this clone. The J gene is TRBJ1-1, the V gene TRBV5-1; 7 nucleotides align to TRBD1. The CDR3 extends over 13 amino acids. The V segment lost 4 bases and the J segment 6 bases; nucleotides outside the gene matches: 6. The V gene's germline CDR1 is SGHRS and CDR2 YFSETQ. CDR3 sequence reads: CASSPQGEAEAFF. CDR3 nucleotide sequence: TGCGCCAGCAGCCCGCAGGGGGAGGCTGAAGCTTTCTTT.

J is TRBJ2-2 and V is TRBV11-2; 7 positions match TRBD1. Germline loops: CDR1 SGHAT, CDR2 FQNNGV. The V segment lost 5 bases and the J segment 8 bases; nucleotides outside the gene matches: 11. The CDR3 contains 15 residues. The chain's CDR3 is CASSQYSGGVGELFF. The DNA of the CDR3 is TGTGCCAGCAGCCAATACTCAGGGGGAGTGGGGGAGCTGTTTTTT.

This chain connects TRBV5-1 to TRBJ2-1; 8 bases are a match to TRBD2. The CDR3 runs 14 residues. V was pared by 4 bases and J by 5 bases, with 5 bases of the junction left unmatched. Germline V CDR1 and CDR2: SGHRS, YFSETQ. This CDR3 reads CASSDGLADNEQFF. The CDR3 DNA sequence: TGCGCCAGCAGCGACGGACTAGCTGACAATGAGCAGTTCTTC.

The genes are TRBV15 and TRBJ1-2, with D possibly being TRBD1 (6 bases). CDR3 length equals 16 residues. Germline V CDR1 and CDR2: LNHNV, YYDKDF (reference sequence). Trimming shortened V by 5 bases and J by 4 bases, and 20 bases separated the two germline ends. The CDR3 DNA is TGTGCCACCAGCCTTGTCGGGGCAGGGGCGGGCTATGGCTACACCTTC. Protein: CATSLVGAGAGYGYTF.

This sequence joins TRBV19 and TRBJ1-4; 11 positions agree with TRBD1. The germline V gene has CDR1 LNHDA and CDR2 SQIVND (reference sequence). V lost 7 bases and J lost 7; bases outside the gene matches: 8. The CDR3 totals 15 residues. The CDR3 region has the DNA TGTGCCAGTAACAGTCTGGGACAGGGGGGTGAAAAACTGTTTTTT. This sequence encodes CASNSLGQGGEKLFF.

This clone was observed a few times. The rearrangement links TRBV7-8 to TRBJ1-2; the D is unclear. V gave up 0 bases and J gave up 2 bases, with 7 bases separating them. The CDR3 runs to 14 residues. CDR1 is SGHVS and CDR2 is FQNEAQ in the germline V gene. This CDR3 is CASSLALGNYGYTF. The CDR3 DNA reads TGTGCCAGCAGCTTAGCCCTCGGGAACTATGGCTACACCTTC.

The chain combines TRBV15 with TRBJ1-1, with a possible D match to TRBD1 (5 bases). The V end was cut by 6 bases, the J end by 6 bases, with 14 bases between. Germline assignment: CDR1 LNHNV and CDR2 YYDKDF (reference sequence). The CDR3 spans 13 residues. The CDR3 here is CATSPGGIAEAFF. CDR3 nucleotides: TGTGCCACCAGTCCCGGGGGTATCGCTGAAGCTTTCTTT.